A single sample gave rise to the 30 T cell receptor beta chains below, sequenced in a study of T cell repertoires in cytomegalovirus infection. MiXCR was run by TCRdb on the reads, yielding one entry per CDR3 protein. The sample yields approximately 65,000 distinct CDR3 sequences, roughly 21% seen once. These TCRs are of unknown antigen specificity. The sample in question was CD8+ T cells from cultured PBMCs, obtained from culture after CMV antigen stimulation. The receptors stem from a human donor in good health (CMV status not recorded). Some clones in this sample may be carry-over from other donors' samples.

In this sample, this clonotype turned up a few times. This sequence joins TRBV6-5 and TRBJ2-5; D is undetermined. Germline V CDR1 and CDR2: MNHEY, SVGAGI. This CDR3 comprises 13 residues. V was trimmed by 5 bases and J by 5 bases, leaving 12 bases between them. CDR3 region: CASSLHGVETQYF. The DNA of the CDR3 is TGTGCCAGCAGTCTCCATGGGGTGGAGACCCAGTACTTC.

This clonotype was seen at least ten times. At one end, the junction sequence differs from germline, possibly due to a read error. The chain uses TRBV12-3 or TRBV12-4 and TRBJ1-1; a possible D gene is TRBD1 (5 bases). This CDR3 is 12 amino acids long. This chain's CDR3 is CASSLGETEAFF. CDR3 bases: TGTGCCAGCAGCTTAGGGGAAACTGAAGCTTTCTTT.

This rearrangement joins TRBV12-3 or TRBV12-4 to TRBJ2-3, with D possibly being TRBD2 (6 bases). The CDR3 has 14 residues. V lost 5 bases and J 6 bases, leaving 15 bases between the germline ends. The CDR3 DNA sequence: TGTGCCAGCAGTGGCGGGGAGGAGAGGGATACGCAGTATTTT. This translates into CASSGGEERDTQYF.

This sequence joins TRBV7-9 and TRBJ1-1; D perhaps matches TRBD1 (5 bases). CDR1 and CDR2 from the germline V gene are SEHNR and FQNEAQ (reference sequence). CDR3 size: 14 residues. Trimming removed 5 bases at V and 4 bases at J, with 14 bases between. The CDR3 loop reads CASSGSQQATEAFF. As DNA, the CDR3 is TGTGCCAGCAGCGGCTCCCAACAGGCCACTGAAGCTTTCTTT.

The chain carries TRBV12-3 or TRBV12-4 and TRBJ1-2, with D possibly matching TRBD1 (5 bases). The CDR3 spans 13 residues. V was shortened by 4 bases and J by 8 bases, with 14 bases between the two germline ends. CDR3 DNA: TGTGCCAGCAGTTCGGGGACGGTAGGAGGCTACACCTTC. Its translation: CASSSGTVGGYTF.

This clonotype has just a few counts. The gene calls are TRBV27 and TRBJ2-7; the D gene could be TRBD1 or TRBD2 (5 bases each). The CDR3 is made up of 15 amino acids. The V gene's germline CDR1 is MNHEY and CDR2 SMNVEV (reference sequence). Trimming removed 2 bases at V and 3 bases at J, with 14 bases between. CDR3 sequence reads: CASSLGTPVVYEQYF. CDR3 nucleotide sequence: TGTGCCAGCAGTTTAGGGACGCCAGTGGTCTACGAGCAGTACTTC.

The chain couples TRBV6-1 to TRBJ1-4, with D possibly matching TRBD1 (5 bases). V was trimmed by 2 bases and J by 0 bases, leaving 10 bases between them. Germline V lookup: CDR1 MNHNS, CDR2 SASEGT. This CDR3 contains 16 residues. The CDR3 nucleotides read TGTGCCAGCAGTGAATGGGGACCCGCAACTAATGAAAAACTGTTTTTT. This gives the protein CASSEWGPATNEKLFF.

This clonotype came up a few times. The genes are TRBV6-5 and TRBJ1-1; D is perhaps TRBD1 (5 bases). The CDR3 contains 14 residues. V gave up 8 bases and J gave up 0 bases, with 13 bases separating them. Germline-derived CDR1 and CDR2 are MNHEY and SVGAGI. CDR3 protein: CASQHGGVNTEAFF. CDR3 DNA sequence: TGTGCCAGCCAGCATGGGGGGGTGAACACTGAAGCTTTCTTT.

This clonotype appeared a few times. The chain recombines TRBV28 with TRBJ1-1; D uncertain. V was clipped by 1 base and J by 1 base, with 7 bases between them. Germline CDR1 MDHEN, CDR2 SYDVKM. CDR3 length: 14 residues. As DNA, the CDR3 is TGTGCCAGCAGTTTATTTCAAGAGAACACTGAAGCTTTCTTT. Translating gives CASSLFQENTEAFF.

V usage is TRBV4-1 and J usage is TRBJ1-2; TRBD1 might be the D (5 bases). Trimming stripped 1 base from V and 11 bases from J, with 14 bases between. Germline CDR1 MGHRA, CDR2 YSYEKL. The CDR3 extends over 13 amino acids. The CDR3 DNA reads TGCGCCAGCAGCCAAGGGCCAGGGCCCCCGTACACCTTC. It yields the protein CASSQGPGPPYTF.

The gene calls are TRBV27 and TRBJ2-5; TRBD2 might be the D (5 bases). The CDR3 totals 13 residues. The germline V gene encodes CDR1 MNHEY and CDR2 SMNVEV (reference sequence). Trimming stripped 3 bases from V and 4 bases from J, with 9 bases between. The CDR3 DNA follows: TGTGCCAGCAGTTTCACGGGGTTAGAGACCCAGTACTTC. As protein: CASSFTGLETQYF.

The genes are TRBV7-6 and TRBJ1-5; D remains unclear. V was shortened by 2 bases and J by 0 bases, with 8 bases between the two germline ends. Germline assignment: CDR1 SGHVS and CDR2 FNYEAQ. This CDR3 contains 15 residues. The CDR3 reads CASSLYSNSNQPQHF. The CDR3 bases are TGTGCCAGCAGCTTATACTCCAATAGCAATCAGCCCCAGCATTTT. Supplemented by reference TRBV7-6 and TRBJ1-5, the full variable domain reads GAGVSQSPRYKVTKRGQDVALRCDPISGHVSLYWYRQALGQGPEFLTYFNYEAQQDKSGLPNDRFSAERPEGSISTLTIQRTEQRDSAMYRCASSLYSNSNQPQHFGDGTRLSIL.

This clonotype was seen a few times. This rearrangement joins TRBV7-8 to TRBJ2-5, with TRBD2 matching 13 bases. CDR1 SGHVS and CDR2 FQNEAQ come from the germline V gene. V lost 4 bases to trimming and J lost 5 bases; unmatched junction nucleotides: 7. The CDR3 is 16 amino acids. The CDR3 loop reads CASSSWTSGGGETQYF. CDR3 in DNA: TGTGCCAGCAGCTCCTGGACTAGCGGGGGCGGGGAGACCCAGTACTTC.

The CDR3 nucleotides read TGTGCCAGCAGCTTTGGAGGAAACACTGAAGCTTTCTTT. Translating it yields CASSFGGNTEAFF. V usage is TRBV7-2 and J usage is TRBJ1-1; D unresolved. The CDR3 totals 13 residues. The ends were cut back, 3 bases at V and 2 bases at J, with 7 bases in the middle. The germline V gene has CDR1 SGHTA and CDR2 FQGNSA.

This chain connects TRBV28 to TRBJ1-1; no definite D call. The CDR3 runs to 14 residues. Per germline, CDR1 MDHEN and CDR2 SYDVKM. The V end was cut by 7 bases, the J end by 4 bases, with 16 bases between. The CDR3 coding sequence is TGTGCCAGCACCCTTAACGGAGAGATCACTGAAGCTTTCTTT. It translates to CASTLNGEITEAFF.

The V call is TRBV7-9, the J call TRBJ1-4; maybe TRBD1 (5 bases). In germline, CDR1 is SEHNR, CDR2 FQNEAQ (reference sequence). The CDR3 spans 15 residues. Trimming removed 2 bases at V and 6 bases at J, with 13 bases between. CDR3 sequence (DNA): TGTGCCAGCAGCTTAATCGGCAGGGAAGATGAAAAACTGTTTTTT. As protein: CASSLIGREDEKLFF.

The chain recombines TRBV7-6 with TRBJ1-5; D is unresolved. V was trimmed by 1 base and J by 3 bases, leaving 7 bases between them. CDR1 and CDR2 (germline): SGHVS, FNYEAQ. This CDR3 is 14 amino acids long. The CDR3 DNA reads TGTGCCAGCAGCTTAGGAGGGATCAATCAGCCCCAGCATTTT. This encodes CASSLGGINQPQHF.

The CDR3 nucleotides are TGTGCCAGCAACCCCTGGACAGGAGGTGGTGGCTACACCTTC. This gives the protein CASNPWTGGGGYTF. V gene TRBV27 combines with J gene TRBJ1-2, with 7 bases lining up with TRBD1. V shed 7 bases, J shed 7 bases, and the junction held 12 bases outside the gene matches. CDR1 is MNHEY, CDR2 SMNVEV, per germline (reference sequence). The length of the CDR3 is 14 residues.

This chain joins TRBV5-1 and TRBJ2-1; TRBD2 agrees at 8 bases. The V and J ends lost 6 bases and 4 bases, in that order; junction bases with no gene match: 9. This CDR3 spans 15 amino acids. Looked up from germline, CDR1 is SGHRS and CDR2 is YFSETQ. CDR3 sequence (DNA): TGCGCCAGCACCCTCTCGGGGGGGGGTTACAATGAGCAGTTCTTC. As protein: CASTLSGGGYNEQFF.

This clonotype showed up just a few times. V and J are TRBV20-1 and TRBJ2-7; D gene ambiguous. Trimming pared 2 bases from V and 0 bases from J, leaving 14 bases between. CDR1 and CDR2 from the germline V gene are DFQATT and SNEGSKA (reference sequence). The CDR3 loop spans 15 amino acids. CDR3 DNA: TGCAGTGCTAGATCGGCCAGCAGGAGCTCCTACGAGCAGTACTTC. Translation: CSARSASRSSYEQYF.

This clonotype turned up a few times. The chain carries TRBV2 and TRBJ2-7, with 12 nucleotides matching TRBD2. The germline V gene encodes CDR1 SNHLY and CDR2 FYNNEI. The CDR3 totals 13 residues. Unmatched junction bases numbered 3, after V lost 9 bases and J lost 3 bases. The CDR3 DNA follows: TGTGCCAGTCCGGGACTAGCGGGCTACGAGCAGTACTTC. Protein: CASPGLAGYEQYF.

This clonotype has just a few counts. The rearrangement links TRBV7-6 to TRBJ2-5, with a possible D match to TRBD2 (6 bases). The CDR3 length is 12 residues. Germline lookup yields CDR1 SGHVS and CDR2 FNYEAQ. Trimming left V 7 bases short and J 5 bases short, with 11 bases between. CDR3 bases: TGTGCCAGCACGGGGAGGTGGGAGACCCAGTACTTC. This gives the protein CASTGRWETQYF.

The V call is TRBV7-6, the J call TRBJ1-1, with TRBD1 as a possible D gene (6 bases). The CDR3 runs 13 residues. CDR1 SGHVS and CDR2 FNYEAQ come from the germline V gene. V was pared by 6 bases and J by 5 bases, with 13 bases between. The CDR3 nucleotides read TGTGCCAGCAGACTAGGGGGGTCGACTGAAGCTTTCTTT. It encodes CASRLGGSTEAFF.

J is TRBJ2-7 and V is TRBV6-1; 12 positions agree with TRBD2. The J segment lost 3 bases and the V segment lost 2 bases, leaving 5 bases of the junction unmatched. The CDR3 runs to 16 residues. Germline V gene data show CDR1 as MNHNS and CDR2 as SASEGT. This chain's CDR3 is CASSEFLAGGLYEQYF. The CDR3 DNA is TGTGCCAGCAGTGAATTTCTAGCGGGGGGGCTCTACGAGCAGTACTTC.

A note on this clonotype: At one end the junction does not follow the germline gene, possibly because of a read error. This chain connects TRBV7-2 to TRBJ1-1; D unresolved. The CDR3 is 10 amino acids. Germline values: CDR1 SGHTA, CDR2 FQGNSA. CDR3: CVSSGLEAFF. The CDR3 coding sequence is TGTGTCAGCAGTGGCCTTGAAGCTTTCTTT.

This clonotype was found a few times. The chain joins TRBV7-2 to TRBJ2-1; 10 bases are a match to TRBD1. V shed 5 bases, J shed 7 bases, and the junction held 11 bases outside the gene matches. Germline V gives CDR1 SGHTA, CDR2 FQGNSA. The CDR3 spans 16 residues. This chain's CDR3 is CASSHDRDRGGNEQFF. The CDR3 nucleotides read TGTGCCAGCAGCCATGACCGGGACAGGGGAGGGAATGAGCAGTTCTTC.

The V gene is TRBV7-8, the J gene TRBJ2-2; no definite D call. The CDR3 has 15 amino acids. The germline CDR1 and CDR2 sequences are SGHVS and FQNEAQ. The V end lost 4 bases, the J end lost 4 bases, and 13 bases lay between the germline ends. The CDR3: CASSSLGTTTGELFF. The CDR3, as DNA: TGTGCCAGCAGCTCCTTAGGTACTACCACCGGGGAGCTGTTTTTT.

The chain is built from TRBV7-2 and TRBJ2-4; the D is unclear. The germline CDR1 and CDR2 sequences are SGHTA and FQGNSA. V gave up 1 base and J gave up 5 bases, with 12 bases separating them. This CDR3 comprises 15 residues. CDR3 sequence: CASSLDLRLENIQYF. The DNA for the CDR3 is TGTGCCAGCAGCTTAGATCTTCGATTGGAAAACATTCAGTACTTC.

This clonotype appeared many times. The V call is TRBV7-9, the J call TRBJ1-2; TRBD1 matches at 8 bases. The CDR3 runs to 14 residues. V dropped 2 bases and J dropped 7; count of bases not matched to a gene: 6. Germline V CDR1 and CDR2: SEHNR, FQNEAQ (reference sequence). CDR3 coding DNA: TGTGCCAGCAGCTTAACCCCTGACAGGGGTGGCTACACCTTC. It specifies CASSLTPDRGGYTF. The entire variable domain, with the rest obtained from reference TRBV7-9 and TRBJ1-2, is as follows: DTGVSQNPRHKITKRGQNVTFRCDPISEHNRLYWYRQTLGQGPEFLTYFQNEAQLEKSRLLSDRFSAERPKGSFSTLEIQRTEQGDSAMYLCASSLTPDRGGYTFGSGTRLTVV.

The CDR3 is CASSFPGMNTEAFF. The DNA of the CDR3 is TGTGCCAGCAGTTTTCCAGGGATGAACACTGAAGCTTTCTTT. The rearrangement links TRBV28 to TRBJ1-1, with a possible D match to TRBD1 (5 bases). Trimming took 3 bases from V and 0 from J, leaving 8 bases between them. Germline CDR1 and CDR2: MDHEN and SYDVKM. CDR3 size: 14 residues.